Detailed here is one T cell receptor beta chain. Its antigen remains unidentified. The record originates from a study of vaccination and CD4 T cells after COVID-19. Across the study: Spike peptides, overlapping and drawn from SARS-CoV-2, HCoV-NL63, HCoV-OC43 and HCoV-229E, were used to stimulate cells.

Study outcomes and limitations: Within convalescent individuals, 304 out of 307 vaccine-specific clones proved to be spike mono-reactive.

Treatment given: approximately nine-day PBMC culture with coronavirus spike peptide pools or control peptides (ViraFEST assay). Culture of 2 million to 2.5 million PBMCs per well took place with 8.5 to 10 IU/ml IL-2 and 10 ug/ml peptide pools. Sequenced with the Oncomine TCR Beta short-read assay was DNA taken from cultured CD4+ T cells. Each CDR3 protein is one row after TCRdb ran MiXCR on the PCR reads. The sample records about 3,900 distinct CDR3 sequences, less than 20% being singletons. The germline gives CDR1 DFQATT, CDR2 SNEGSKA (reference sequence). CDR3 length equals 18 residues. V was pared by 2 bases and J by 1 base, with 9 bases of the junction left unmatched.

The clonotype originates from a human donor who had recovered from COVID-19. The chain links TRBV20-1 to TRBJ2-3, with 13 bases identical to TRBD2. Sequencing was carried out using CD4+ T cells from blood, cultured in vitro. DNA for the CDR3: TGCAGTGCTAGACCCGGACTAGCGGGGGCCCTCGGCACAGATACGCAGTATTTT. The encoded protein is CSARPGLAGALGTDTQYF.